Shown below are 27 T cell receptor beta chains from a single sample sequenced in a study of shared clonotypes between healthy human individuals. Only in-frame clones appear in the TCRdb table, and some are missing; sequencing was by immunoSEQ multiplex PCR. The table has about 1 million clones, about 76% seen once. Sequencing was carried out using memory CD4+ T cells sorted from blood. Subset denoted: CD45RA-negative fraction. The source of these receptors is a man younger than 30 in good health.

V gene TRBV9 combines with J gene TRBJ1-4; TRBD1 matches at 7 bases. V lost 4 bases and J lost 8; bases outside the gene matches: 5. CDR1 and CDR2 from the germline V gene are SGDLS and YYNGEE. The CDR3 runs to 13 residues. The CDR3 sequence: CASSRQGGEKLFF. CDR3 DNA sequence: TGTGCCAGCAGCAGACAGGGTGGAGAAAAACTGTTTTTT.

CDR3 loop: CASRLTGQTYEQYF. CDR3 bases: TGTGCCAGCAGGCTTACCGGGCAGACCTACGAGCAGTACTTC. The J gene is TRBJ2-7, the V gene TRBV27; no clear D gene. The CDR3 runs 14 residues. Per the germline V gene, CDR1 is MNHEY and CDR2 is SMNVEV (reference sequence). The V and J ends lost 6 bases and 2 bases respectively, with 14 bases between them.

V is TRBV5-1 and J is TRBJ2-7; weak D call: TRBD2 (6 bases). Deletions cut 0 bases from V and 0 bases from J, with 10 bases between. Germline assignment: CDR1 SGHRS and CDR2 YFSETQ. The CDR3 covers 15 residues. The CDR3 region is CASSLDGTLSYEQYF. As DNA, the CDR3 is TGCGCCAGCAGCTTGGATGGGACTCTCTCCTACGAGCAGTACTTC.

This chain connects TRBV21-1 to TRBJ2-7; the DNA was not used to check the table's D call, TRBD2. TRBV21-1 is shown as a pseudogene. CDR3 length equals 16 residues. The CDR3 coding sequence is TGTGCCAGCAGCCTTACTAGCGACAATCTGTCCTACGAGCAGTACTTC. Protein product: CASSLTSDNLSYEQYF.

This clone was observed a handful of times. V usage is TRBV6-5 and J usage is TRBJ1-2; a possible D gene is TRBD1 (6 bases). V shed 7 bases and J shed 3 bases, with 12 bases lying between them. From germline, CDR1 is MNHEY and CDR2 SVGAGI. This CDR3 has 13 amino acids. CDR3 nucleotide sequence: TGTGCCAGCATCCTGTACAGGGACTATGGCTACACCTTC. Protein product: CASILYRDYGYTF.

V gene TRBV11-3 combines with J gene TRBJ2-2; no definite D call. Germline V CDR1 and CDR2: SGHNT, YENEEA. V was shortened by 5 bases and J by 5 bases, with 12 bases between the two germline ends. This CDR3 region has 14 residues. The DNA for the CDR3 is TGTGCCAGCAGCCCCGGGCCCCAGACCGGGGAGCTGTTTTTT. It codes for CASSPGPQTGELFF.

This clone was observed a few times. V and J are TRBV5-6 and TRBJ1-2; no firm D call. V was shortened by 4 bases and J by 7 bases, with 14 bases between the two germline ends. Per the germline V gene, CDR1 is SGHDT and CDR2 is YYEEEE. The CDR3 extends over 13 amino acids. The CDR3 spells CASSRDRTVGYTF. CDR3 nucleotide sequence: TGTGCCAGCAGCCGAGACCGAACGGTTGGCTACACCTTC.

The chain carries TRBV2 and TRBJ2-5; the D is unclear. Germline V gives CDR1 SNHLY, CDR2 FYNNEI. V shed 6 bases and J shed 6 bases, with 14 bases lying between them. CDR3 length: 13 residues. The CDR3: CASRITEVQTQYF. The CDR3 region has the DNA TGTGCCAGCAGAATCACTGAGGTCCAGACCCAGTACTTC. Drawing the rest from reference TRBV2 and TRBJ2-5, the complete variable domain is EPEVTQTPSHQVTQMGQEVILRCVPISNHLYFYWYRQILGQKVEFLVSFYNNEISEKSEIFDDQFSVERPDGSNFTLKIRSTKLEDSAMYFCASRITEVQTQYFGPGTRLLVL.

The gene calls are TRBV7-2 and TRBJ2-7; D gene unclear. This CDR3 has 14 amino acids. Trimming cost V 2 bases and J 3 bases, with 11 bases left between them. Germline assignment: CDR1 SGHTA and CDR2 FQGNSA. The CDR3 sequence: CASSLRASYYEQYF. Written as DNA, the CDR3 is TGTGCCAGCAGCTTACGGGCCAGTTACTACGAGCAGTACTTC.

The rearrangement uses TRBV10-3 and TRBJ2-7, with 11 bases lining up with TRBD2. Germline-derived CDR1 and CDR2 are ENHRY and SYGVKD. The V and J ends lost 11 bases and 7 bases, in that order; junction bases with no gene match: 16. CDR3 length equals 15 residues. This CDR3 is CAVRGTSGTSGEQYF. CDR3 in DNA: TGTGCCGTACGCGGGACTAGCGGTACCTCCGGGGAGCAGTACTTC.

J is TRBJ2-1 and V is TRBV7-2; D gene uncertain. V shed 4 bases and J shed 7 bases, with 5 bases lying between them. Germline-derived CDR1 and CDR2 are SGHTA and FQGNSA. The CDR3 loop spans 11 amino acids. Here the CDR3 DNA reads TGTGCCAGCAGCTCTTTAAATGAGCAGTTCTTC. Translating gives CASSSLNEQFF.

This clone was recorded once. The CDR3 here is CASSFRRDGDTQYF. The CDR3 DNA is TGCGCCAGCAGCTTCAGACGGGATGGGGATACGCAGTATTTT. The chain joins TRBV5-1 to TRBJ2-3; possibly TRBD2 for D (5 bases). Trimming took off 2 bases at V and 6 bases at J, with 13 bases between the two ends. The CDR3 is 14 residues long. CDR1 is SGHRS, CDR2 YFSETQ, per germline.

The chain uses TRBV12-5 and TRBJ2-7; 7 bases map to TRBD1. CDR1 is LGHNT, CDR2 FRNRAP, per germline. V shed 5 bases, J shed 3 bases, and the junction held 7 bases outside the gene matches. There are 14 residues in the CDR3. The DNA of the CDR3 is TGTGCTAGTGGTCTGGGGGACAGATTCTACGAGCAGTACTTC. Protein product: CASGLGDRFYEQYF.

V usage is TRBV9 and J usage is TRBJ2-5, with 7 bases matching TRBD1. Germline loops: CDR1 SGDLS, CDR2 YYNGEE. V was clipped by 4 bases and J by 2 bases; unmatched bases: 5. This CDR3 has 14 residues. CDR3 loop: CASSLGQEQETQYF. As DNA, the CDR3 is TGTGCCAGCAGCCTTGGACAGGAGCAAGAGACCCAGTACTTC.

The chain links TRBV10-1 to TRBJ2-7; 9 bases line up with TRBD1. CDR3 size: 15 residues. The V segment lost 8 bases and the J segment 5 bases; nucleotides outside the gene matches: 13. Germline assignment: CDR1 WNHNN and CDR2 SYGVQD (reference sequence). The CDR3 DNA reads TGCGCCAGCTCTGACGGCGGGACAGGGAAGGACGAGCAGTACTTC. This encodes CASSDGGTGKDEQYF.

Only one count was recorded for this clone. V and J are TRBV29-1 and TRBJ2-5; D is perhaps TRBD1 (6 bases). The V end was cut by 2 bases, the J end by 2 bases, with 9 bases between. The germline V gene encodes CDR1 SQVTM and CDR2 ANQGSEA. This CDR3 is 13 amino acids long. The CDR3 sequence: CSVEWGRQETQYF. DNA for the CDR3: TGCAGCGTTGAATGGGGGCGGCAAGAGACCCAGTACTTC.

The chain couples TRBV29-1 to TRBJ2-3, with 13 bases identical to TRBD2. V trimming: 0 bases; J trimming: 0 bases; junction bases outside the gene matches: 9. The germline CDR1 and CDR2 sequences are SQVTM and ANQGSEA. There are 19 residues in the CDR3. The CDR3 is CSVEDPTGTSGASTDTQYF. CDR3 DNA sequence: TGCAGCGTTGAAGATCCGACCGGGACTAGCGGGGCTAGCACAGATACGCAGTATTTT.

The J gene is TRBJ1-4, the V gene TRBV4-3, with a possible D match to TRBD1 (5 bases). Trimming pared 3 bases from V and 0 bases from J, leaving 8 bases between. This CDR3 contains 15 residues. Germline values: CDR1 LGHNA, CDR2 YSLEER. CDR3 DNA: TGCGCCAGCAGCCAGAGGGGCCCAACTAATGAAAAACTGTTTTTT. The encoded protein is CASSQRGPTNEKLFF.

The genes are TRBV30 and TRBJ1-1, with D maybe TRBD1 (5 bases). The length of the CDR3 is 13 residues. The germline V gene encodes CDR1 GTSNPN and CDR2 SVGIG (reference sequence). V dropped 3 bases and J dropped 3 bases, with 11 bases sitting between them. The CDR3 DNA reads as TGTGCCTGGAGAGGCGGGGCATACACTGAAGCTTTCTTT. Amino acids: CAWRGGAYTEAFF. The whole variable domain, remainder taken from reference TRBV30 and TRBJ1-1, is SQTIHQWPATLVQPVGSPLSLECTVEGTSNPNLYWYRQAAGRGLQLLFYSVGIGQISSEVPQNLSASRPQDRQFILSSKKLLLSDSGFYLCAWRGGAYTEAFFGQGTRLTVV.

The V call is TRBV30, the J call TRBJ2-5; TRBD1 might be the D (5 bases). This CDR3 region has 13 residues. Looked up from germline, CDR1 is GTSNPN and CDR2 is SVGIG (reference sequence). V lost 3 bases, J lost 5 bases, and 13 bases lay in between. The CDR3 protein is CAWRGQGRETQYF. The CDR3 DNA follows: TGTGCCTGGAGAGGGCAGGGCCGGGAGACCCAGTACTTC.

The rearrangement joins TRBV2 to TRBJ2-7; tentatively, D is TRBD1 (6 bases). CDR1 is SNHLY, CDR2 FYNNEI, per germline. The CDR3 is 16 amino acids. V lost 4 bases, J lost 3 bases, and 19 bases lay in between. The CDR3 region has the DNA TGTGCCAGCAGTGCCCCACAGGGTAAAAGTGGCTACGAGCAGTACTTC. It is translated as CASSAPQGKSGYEQYF.

On this clone itself: This sample includes further DNA sequences coding for the same CDR3. The J gene is TRBJ2-7, the V gene TRBV18, with 12 bases lining up with TRBD1. Germline V gene data show CDR1 as KGHSH and CDR2 as LQKENI. The V and J ends lost 4 bases and 2 bases, in that order; junction bases with no gene match: 3. The CDR3 covers 15 residues. The CDR3 DNA reads as TGTGCCAGCTCACTAGGGACAGGGGGCACCTACGAGCAGTACTTC. Translating it yields CASSLGTGGTYEQYF.

The rearrangement joins TRBV30 to TRBJ1-1, with D possibly matching TRBD1 (5 bases). This CDR3 has 15 amino acids. V dropped 5 bases and J dropped 7 bases, with 23 bases sitting between them. The germline gives CDR1 GTSNPN, CDR2 SVGIG (reference sequence). The CDR3 bases are TGTGCCTGGGACCCAGGGAATAGAGGTTTGATTGAAGCTTTCTTT. It yields the protein CAWDPGNRGLIEAFF.

This clone was counted once. DNA of the CDR3: TGTGCCAGCGGGGACAGGGCCTATGGCTACACCTTC. Its translation is CASGDRAYGYTF. The chain is built from TRBV27 and TRBJ1-2; the match to TRBD1 covers 9 bases. Per the germline V gene, CDR1 is MNHEY and CDR2 is SMNVEV (reference sequence). The CDR3 covers 12 residues. V was clipped by 8 bases and J by 4 bases; unmatched bases: 2.

This clone was recorded once. This sequence joins TRBV4-1 and TRBJ1-2, with D possibly matching TRBD1 (5 bases). The CDR3 contains 14 residues. Trimming cost V 0 bases and J 5 bases, with 10 bases left between them. Germline V gives CDR1 MGHRA, CDR2 YSYEKL. CDR3 in amino acids: CASSQDFGTYGYTF. In DNA form, the CDR3 reads TGCGCCAGCAGCCAAGATTTCGGGACTTATGGCTACACCTTC.

The chain carries TRBV9 and TRBJ2-7, with D possibly being TRBD1 or TRBD2 (6 bases each). Germline V gene lookup returns CDR1 SGDLS and CDR2 YYNGEE. The germline V and J ends were trimmed by 0 bases and 4 bases, with 14 bases remaining between them. The CDR3 totals 15 residues. CDR3 DNA: TGTGCCAGCAGCGTAGGAGGAGGGGGGCGTTACGAGCAGTACTTC. Translation gives CASSVGGGGRYEQYF.

V is TRBV29-1 and J is TRBJ2-1, with D hard to call. The length of the CDR3 is 12 residues. Germline assignment: CDR1 SQVTM and CDR2 ANQGSEA. The V and J ends lost 6 bases and 4 bases respectively, with 10 bases between them. This CDR3 is CSVLGLYNEQFF. CDR3 bases: TGCAGCGTCCTCGGGCTTTACAATGAGCAGTTCTTC.